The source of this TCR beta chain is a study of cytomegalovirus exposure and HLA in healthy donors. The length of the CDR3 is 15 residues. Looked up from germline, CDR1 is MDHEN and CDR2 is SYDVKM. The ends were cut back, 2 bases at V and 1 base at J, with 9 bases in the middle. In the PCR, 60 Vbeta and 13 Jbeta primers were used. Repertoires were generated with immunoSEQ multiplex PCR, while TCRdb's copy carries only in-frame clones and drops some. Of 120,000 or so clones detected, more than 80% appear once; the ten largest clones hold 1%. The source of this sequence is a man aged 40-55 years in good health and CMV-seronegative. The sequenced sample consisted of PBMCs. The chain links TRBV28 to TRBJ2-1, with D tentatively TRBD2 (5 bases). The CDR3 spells CASSLGSASYNEQFF. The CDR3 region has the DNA TGTGCCAGCAGTTTAGGGAGCGCATCCTACAATGAGCAGTTCTTC.